Listed here are 29 T cell receptor beta chains from one sample, sequenced in a study of T-cell memory formation after mild COVID-19 (dated by TCRdb to 2020 to 2022). To prepare the library, 5' RACE was applied. Instrument used: Illumina NovaSeq 6000. The public sequencing data were trimmed at Q25 with fastp and processed into clonotypes with MiXCR by TCRdb, which kept only in-frame beta chains. Each entry is one CDR3 protein sequence, shown with its most common DNA and genes. In all, the sample holds 300,000 to 400,000 distinct CDR3 sequences, and roughly 13% of those were seen once. The top ten hold about 24% of the sample. The sequenced sample consisted of PBMCs or a T cell subset sorted from them (not recorded which). These receptor sequences come from a man between 18 and 29 years old who had mild COVID-19 (a few samples of this study predate the infection). The sample titles of this study are shuffled in the database, so cell type and time point are left out; the donor was told from shared clones.

This clonotype was observed many times. This chain links TRBV7-8 with TRBJ2-7; 9 nucleotides line up with TRBD1. This CDR3 comprises 16 residues. The germline CDR1 and CDR2 sequences are SGHVS and FQNEAQ. V lost 1 base and J lost 2; bases outside the gene matches: 6. CDR3 region: CASSLEEQGAPYEQYV. The CDR3 nucleotides are TGTGCCAGCAGCTTAGAGGAACAGGGGGCCCCCTACGAGCAGTACGTC.

This clonotype has ten or more counts. The J gene is TRBJ2-5, the V gene TRBV20-1; D not resolved. Germline V lookup: CDR1 DFQATT, CDR2 SNEGSKA (reference sequence). Trimming shortened V by 7 bases and J by 5 bases, and 14 bases separated the two germline ends. This CDR3 is 12 amino acids long. The CDR3 loop reads CSVGSRRETQYF. CDR3 bases: TGCAGTGTCGGGTCGCGGCGGGAGACCCAGTACTTC.

The chain couples TRBV7-3 to TRBJ2-6; 9 bases map to TRBD1. The CDR3 runs 18 residues. V was pared by 3 bases and J by 0 bases, with 6 bases of the junction left unmatched. Germline CDR1 reads SGHTA; CDR2 reads FQGTGA. CDR3 sequence (DNA): TGTGCCAGCAGCTTCACAGGGGGCCGCCGCTCTGGGGCCAACGTCCTGACTTTC. It is translated as CASSFTGGRRSGANVLTF.

The chain carries TRBV10-1 and TRBJ1-1; 9 nucleotides line up with TRBD1. This CDR3 has 15 residues. Germline CDR1 is WNHNN and CDR2 is SYGVQD (reference sequence). J lost 3 bases, V lost 6 bases, and 8 bases had no gene match. The CDR3 here is CASSTGTGPDTEAFF. In DNA form, the CDR3 reads TGCGCCAGCAGCACCGGGACAGGGCCCGACACTGAAGCTTTCTTT.

This clonotype was observed at least ten times. The rearrangement joins TRBV20-1 to TRBJ2-5; D perhaps matches TRBD2 (6 bases). V lost 0 bases and J 1 base, leaving 9 bases between the germline ends. The CDR3 has 14 residues. Germline assignment: CDR1 DFQATT and CDR2 SNEGSKA (reference sequence). CDR3 residues: CSAREVRGQETQYF. CDR3 sequence (DNA): TGCAGTGCTAGAGAGGTGCGGGGCCAAGAGACCCAGTACTTC.

CDR3 nucleotides: TGCAGTGCTAGGGACAGGACGGCCGTGGGGGAGCAGTTCTTC. This codes for CSARDRTAVGEQFF. This chain joins TRBV20-1 and TRBJ2-1, with TRBD1 matching 7 bases. The CDR3 has 14 residues. The V and J ends lost 3 bases and 10 bases, in that order; junction bases with no gene match: 12. CDR1 and CDR2 (germline): DFQATT, SNEGSKA (reference sequence).

This chain connects TRBV20-1 to TRBJ2-7; D gene unclear. Germline values: CDR1 DFQATT, CDR2 SNEGSKA (reference sequence). The length of the CDR3 is 12 residues. V was cut by 0 bases and J by 1 base, with 4 bases left in between. CDR3 nucleotide sequence: TGCAGTGCTAGAGACAGGTCCTACGAGCAGTACTTC. Translation gives CSARDRSYEQYF.

The chain combines TRBV5-5 with TRBJ2-3; TRBD2 agrees at 10 bases. Germline loops: CDR1 SGHKS, CDR2 YYEKEE (reference sequence). V lost 0 bases, J lost 2 bases, and 3 bases stayed unmatched. CDR3 length: 16 residues. For the CDR3, the DNA is TGTGCCAGCAGCTTGGTTCTAGCGGGGGACACAGATACGCAGTATTTT. This codes for CASSLVLAGDTDTQYF.

The rearrangement uses TRBV20-1 and TRBJ1-2; 7 positions agree with TRBD1. This CDR3 has 15 amino acids. Germline V gene data show CDR1 as DFQATT and CDR2 as SNEGSKA (reference sequence). Unmatched junction bases numbered 8, after V lost 0 bases and J lost 4 bases. The CDR3 coding sequence is TGCAGTGCTAGAGAGGACACAGGGGTGGTCTATGGCTACACCTTC. The encoded protein is CSAREDTGVVYGYTF.

The V gene is TRBV7-8, the J gene TRBJ1-4; 10 bases agree with TRBD1. With 4 bases clipped from V and 5 bases from J, the junction kept 4 bases outside the gene matches. CDR1 SGHVS and CDR2 FQNEAQ come from the germline V gene. There are 15 residues in the CDR3. CDR3 amino acids: CASSSRQGANEKLFF. The CDR3 bases are TGTGCCAGCAGCTCCAGACAGGGGGCGAATGAAAAACTGTTTTTT.

The sample holds many counts of this clonotype. This chain connects TRBV5-1 to TRBJ2-1; TRBD1 aligns across 7 bases. V dropped 1 base and J dropped 7; count of bases not matched to a gene: 11. This CDR3 region has 16 residues. Per the germline V gene, CDR1 is SGHRS and CDR2 is YFSETQ. In DNA, the CDR3 is TGCGCCAGCAGCTTGCGTTTTACAGGGGACGGGAATGAGCAGTTCTTC. This encodes CASSLRFTGDGNEQFF.

This clonotype was recorded a few times. The chain is built from TRBV10-3 and TRBJ2-1; tentatively, D is TRBD1 (5 bases). The CDR3 is made up of 13 amino acids. V was clipped by 2 bases and J by 5 bases, with 7 bases between them. Per the germline V gene, CDR1 is ENHRY and CDR2 is SYGVKD. DNA for the CDR3: TGTGCCATCAGTGAGACCAGGGACAATGAGCAGTTCTTC. It encodes CAISETRDNEQFF.

This clonotype was recorded many times. J is TRBJ1-1 and V is TRBV12-3 or TRBV12-4; the D is unclear. V lost 6 bases, J lost 3 bases, and 5 bases lay in between. CDR3 length equals 11 residues. Written as DNA, the CDR3 is TGTGCCAGCAGCCTGCACACTGAAGCTTTCTTT. It codes for CASSLHTEAFF.

This chain links TRBV6-2 or TRBV6-3 with TRBJ2-7; possible D gene TRBD1, 5 bases. The CDR3 has 16 amino acids. Trimming stripped 0 bases from V and 3 bases from J, with 15 bases between. The V gene's germline CDR1 is MNHEY and CDR2 SVGEGT. The CDR3 coding sequence is TGTGCCAGCAGTTACTCGAAAAATCAGGGAAACTACGAGCAGTACGTC. As protein: CASSYSKNQGNYEQYV.

The table lists this clonotype with a few counts. This chain links TRBV7-3 with TRBJ2-2, with D uncertain. V dropped 0 bases and J dropped 4 bases, with 9 bases sitting between them. The CDR3 totals 15 residues. Germline values: CDR1 SGHTA, CDR2 FQGTGA. In DNA form, the CDR3 reads TGTGCCAGCAGCTTAACCTGGACGGGCACCGGGGAGCTGTTTTTT. The encoded protein is CASSLTWTGTGELFF.

This clonotype has a handful of counts. V usage is TRBV18 and J usage is TRBJ2-5, with 7 bases aligning to TRBD2. CDR1 is KGHSH, CDR2 LQKENI, per germline. Germline trimming cut 3 bases from V and 1 base from J; bases unmatched to any gene: 2. The CDR3 length is 14 residues. The CDR3 loop reads CASSPSSGQETQYF. The CDR3 coding sequence is TGTGCCAGCTCACCGTCTAGCGGCCAAGAGACCCAGTACTTC.

The J gene is TRBJ1-1, the V gene TRBV18; perhaps TRBD1 as D (5 bases). Germline V gene lookup returns CDR1 KGHSH and CDR2 LQKENI. The CDR3 sequence is 13 residues long. Trimming shortened V by 2 bases and J by 11 bases, and 15 bases separated the two germline ends. DNA for the CDR3: TGTGCCAGCTCACCAGACGAGGACAAAGGGGCTTTCTTT. As protein: CASSPDEDKGAFF.

This clonotype was seen repeatedly, ten times or more. The chain joins TRBV29-1 to TRBJ2-1, with 8 nucleotides matching TRBD2. Germline assignment: CDR1 SQVTM and CDR2 ANQGSEA. The CDR3 has 13 amino acids. With 6 bases clipped from V and 9 bases from J, the junction kept 10 bases outside the gene matches. This chain's CDR3 is CSVGGGVHVEQFF. CDR3 bases: TGCAGCGTCGGGGGGGGGGTACACGTTGAGCAGTTCTTC.

V is TRBV25-1 and J is TRBJ1-5, with 7 positions matching TRBD1. V lost 6 bases, J lost 6 bases, and 11 bases stayed unmatched. CDR1 is MGHDK and CDR2 is SYGVNS in the germline V gene. The CDR3 covers 15 residues. CDR3: CASSQTGVSGQPQHF. CDR3 sequence (DNA): TGTGCCAGCAGCCAAACAGGGGTATCCGGTCAGCCCCAGCATTTT.

This clonotype has a handful of counts. This chain connects TRBV20-1 to TRBJ1-2; the D is unclear. Trimming shortened V by 2 bases and J by 4 bases, and 29 bases separated the two germline ends. Germline V CDR1 and CDR2: DFQATT, SNEGSKA (reference sequence). This CDR3 comprises 19 residues. The CDR3 reads CSARPTGLGNQIAIYGYTF. The DNA of the CDR3 is TGCAGTGCTAGACCCACCGGTTTGGGGAACCAAATAGCTATCTATGGCTACACCTTC.

There are a few counts of this clonotype. The CDR3 nucleotides read TGTGCCACCAGTGACCCCCGGGACAGGGACCCAGATACGCAGTATTTT. Its protein product is CATSDPRDRDPDTQYF. J is TRBJ2-3 and V is TRBV24-1; 9 bases match TRBD1. The germline CDR1 and CDR2 sequences are KGHDR and SFDVKD. This CDR3 has 16 amino acids. Trimming removed 4 bases from V and 4 bases from J; junction bases left unmatched: 8.

The V and J genes are TRBV18 and TRBJ2-7; 9 bases align to TRBD1. With 4 bases clipped from V and 2 bases from J, the junction kept 9 bases outside the gene matches. This CDR3 contains 16 residues. CDR1 is KGHSH and CDR2 is LQKENI in the germline V gene. CDR3 DNA sequence: TGTGCCAGCTCACTCTACGGGACAGGGTCGCCCTACGAGCAGTACGTC. Translated: CASSLYGTGSPYEQYV.

In DNA, the CDR3 is TGTGCCAGCAGCTTAACGGTCGGGACAGGGTACTCTGGGGCCAACGTCCTGACTTTC. Its translation is CASSLTVGTGYSGANVLTF. The chain has TRBV7-3 and TRBJ2-6; 9 nucleotides agree with TRBD1. V lost 0 bases, J lost 0 bases, and 6 bases stayed unmatched. Per the germline V gene, CDR1 is SGHTA and CDR2 is FQGTGA. CDR3 size: 19 residues.

This clonotype has just a few counts. The CDR3 DNA reads as TGCGCCAGCAGCGAGACCGACAGGGTCTACGAGCAGTACTTC. The encoded protein is CASSETDRVYEQYF. The V call is TRBV5-1, the J call TRBJ2-7, with 7 bases matching TRBD1. The germline CDR1 and CDR2 sequences are SGHRS and YFSETQ. Unmatched junction bases numbered 7, after V lost 4 bases and J lost 3 bases. This CDR3 is 14 amino acids long.

This clonotype was seen at least ten times. The chain recombines TRBV7-9 with TRBJ2-2, with a tentative D call TRBD2 (6 bases). CDR3 length: 15 residues. Germline V gene lookup returns CDR1 SEHNR and CDR2 FQNEAQ (reference sequence). V gave up 5 bases and J gave up 6 bases, with 16 bases separating them. The CDR3 coding sequence is TGTGCCAGCAGCCCCTCGGGACTTGGGTCCGGGGAGCTGTTTTTT. It is translated as CASSPSGLGSGELFF.

At least ten counts were recorded for this clonotype. V usage is TRBV27 and J usage is TRBJ2-7, with no clear D. V lost 3 bases to trimming and J lost 2 bases, with 8 bases between them. CDR1 MNHEY and CDR2 SMNVEV come from the germline V gene (reference sequence). The CDR3 runs to 13 residues. CDR3 in DNA: TGTGCCAGCAGTTTCAAGGCGGCCTACGAGCAGTACTTC. The encoded protein is CASSFKAAYEQYF.

This clonotype was recorded many times. The V and J genes are TRBV3-1 and TRBJ1-1; 10 nucleotides match TRBD1. Trimming cost V 0 bases and J 1 base; bases outside gene matches: 5. Germline V gene sequence: CDR1 LGHDT, CDR2 YNNKEL (reference sequence). CDR3 length equals 17 residues. Here the CDR3 reads CASSQDVGTGENTEAFF. CDR3 nucleotides: TGTGCCAGCAGCCAAGATGTGGGGACAGGGGAGAACACTGAAGCTTTCTTT.

The chain couples TRBV14 to TRBJ2-1; 9 bases agree with TRBD2. Germline CDR1 is SGHDN and CDR2 is FVKESK. This CDR3 region has 18 residues. Trimming removed 0 bases from V and 9 bases from J; junction bases left unmatched: 15. CDR3 DNA sequence: TGTGCCAGCAGCCAAGATCCGGGACCCAGCGGGGGGTATGGTGAGCAGTTCTTC. Its protein product is CASSQDPGPSGGYGEQFF.

This clonotype was recorded at least ten times. The chain links TRBV7-8 to TRBJ1-2, with D unclear. V was pared by 3 bases and J by 2 bases, with 7 bases between. The germline V gene encodes CDR1 SGHVS and CDR2 FQNEAQ. The CDR3 runs to 13 residues. The chain's CDR3 is CASSLRVNYGYTF. CDR3 sequence (DNA): TGTGCCAGCAGCTTGAGGGTAAACTATGGCTACACCTTC.